This T cell receptor beta chain was identified during a study of cytotoxic CD8 clonotypes in ibrutinib-treated CLL. For the study at large: Across the patients, about a dozen were relapsed/refractory, 15 treatment-naive and roughly 17 IGHV unmutated.

Study-level points and caveats: Clonality increased with ibrutinib response but returned toward baseline at progression.

The CDR3 is 11 amino acids. The V end lost 5 bases, the J end lost 10 bases, and 9 bases lay between the germline ends. Germline V gene lookup returns CDR1 MNHEY and CDR2 SVGAGI. Comment on this clone: The antigen remains undetermined.

Depth targeted 1 in 200,000 to 1 in 1 million T cells, averaging around 9.5x coverage per clonotype. TCRdb's copy holds only in-frame clones and misses some; the assay was immunoSEQ multiplex PCR. The top ten hold roughly 45% of the sample, which has more than 55,000 clones, about 72% seen once. The material was PBMCs, obtained after 12 months of ibrutinib treatment. J is TRBJ2-1 and V is TRBV6-5, with D possibly being TRBD1 (5 bases). This TCR was recovered from a human donor with chronic lymphocytic leukemia. The CDR3 coding sequence is TGTGCCAGCAGTGACAGTCGCGAGCAGTTCTTC. Its translation: CASSDSREQFF.